These T cell receptor beta chains were read from a single sample in a study of identical twins. Each CDR3 protein gets one entry after TCRdb re-called the 5' RACE reads with MiXCR. The repertoire consists of 1.5 million to 2 million distinct CDR3 sequences, with about 32% occurring once and the leading ten covering about 0.27%. Sequenced input: cord blood. The receptors were gathered from a newborn girl in good health. CDR3s leave out the opening cysteine and the closing phenylalanine or tryptophan. Fields, in order: J gene, V gene, CDR3 protein.

j_gene: TRBJ2-2
v_gene: TRBV5-1
CDR3aa: ASSLAGGTTGELF

j_gene: TRBJ1-1
v_gene: TRBV4-1
CDR3aa: ASSQLSYTGGTEAF

j_gene: TRBJ1-6
v_gene: TRBV20-1
CDR3aa: SAIRDSLSSYNSPLH

j_gene: TRBJ1-6
v_gene: TRBV10-3
CDR3aa: ADIYNSPPH

j_gene: TRBJ2-4
v_gene: TRBV3-1
CDR3aa: ASSQDVRAGGKNIQY

j_gene: TRBJ2-7
v_gene: TRBV20-1
CDR3aa: SARWGGQY

j_gene: TRBJ2-4
v_gene: TRBV4-1
CDR3aa: ASSPPDRGEKDKNIQY

j_gene: TRBJ1-4
v_gene: TRBV29-1
CDR3aa: SVVLAEKLF

j_gene: TRBJ2-1
v_gene: TRBV5-5
CDR3aa: ASSSAPEIPQGNEQF

j_gene: TRBJ2-1
v_gene: TRBV6-1
CDR3aa: ASKTSGELYNEQF

j_gene: TRBJ2-5
v_gene: TRBV7-2
CDR3aa: ASSLYRVETQY

j_gene: TRBJ2-1
v_gene: TRBV5-1
CDR3aa: ASSLDPLPSYNEQF

j_gene: TRBJ1-4
v_gene: TRBV20-1
CDR3aa: SARDRRPSEKLF

j_gene: TRBJ2-3
v_gene: TRBV30
CDR3aa: AWKWTRLSTDTQY

j_gene: TRBJ2-7
v_gene: TRBV27
CDR3aa: ASSSAGLVAGDIYEQY

j_gene: TRBJ2-5
v_gene: TRBV5-1
CDR3aa: ASSLGRLANQETQY

j_gene: TRBJ2-3
v_gene: TRBV5-4
CDR3aa: ASSRDSVPPTDTQY

j_gene: TRBJ1-2
v_gene: TRBV6-1
CDR3aa: ASSEGDRPTIVYGYT

j_gene: TRBJ2-7
v_gene: TRBV7-9
CDR3aa: ASGSRFSYNEQY

j_gene: TRBJ2-5
v_gene: TRBV9
CDR3aa: ASSARTSGQETQY

j_gene: TRBJ1-2
v_gene: TRBV28
CDR3aa: ASSLPGRSGYT

j_gene: TRBJ2-1
v_gene: TRBV7-9
CDR3aa: ASSGIAGRLYNEQF

j_gene: TRBJ2-4
v_gene: TRBV7-2
CDR3aa: ASSSLPSGRDEQY

j_gene: TRBJ2-7
v_gene: TRBV20-1
CDR3aa: SAHDSPNSYEQS

j_gene: TRBJ2-1
v_gene: TRBV11-2
CDR3aa: ASSLEAGLAGGEQF

j_gene: TRBJ2-7
v_gene: TRBV20-1
CDR3aa: SVENRNEQY

j_gene: TRBJ2-3
v_gene: TRBV7-2
CDR3aa: ASSLEVGEFTQY

j_gene: TRBJ1-5
v_gene: TRBV28
CDR3aa: ASSLSFASQPQH

j_gene: TRBJ2-7
v_gene: TRBV21-1
CDR3aa: ASSKVRVIERPRSYEQY

j_gene: TRBJ1-5
v_gene: TRBV27
CDR3aa: ASSFGHSNQPQH

j_gene: TRBJ2-2
v_gene: TRBV6-6
CDR3aa: ASRPYREATGELF

j_gene: TRBJ2-3
v_gene: TRBV12-3/TRBV12-4
CDR3aa: ASSARLAHSTDTQY

j_gene: TRBJ2-7
v_gene: TRBV28
CDR3aa: ASRKSRGGHYEQY

j_gene: TRBJ2-7
v_gene: TRBV14
CDR3aa: GWEDLEQY

j_gene: TRBJ2-1
v_gene: TRBV27
CDR3aa: ACSGTLFGDEQF

j_gene: TRBJ2-1
v_gene: TRBV28
CDR3aa: ATNLLGEGRNEQF

j_gene: TRBJ2-5
v_gene: TRBV12-3/TRBV12-4
CDR3aa: TSSSPDKETQY

j_gene: TRBJ1-2
v_gene: TRBV15
CDR3aa: ATSRDLSPNYGYT

j_gene: TRBJ1-1
v_gene: TRBV12-3/TRBV12-4
CDR3aa: ASSSRLGSGAF

j_gene: TRBJ2-7
v_gene: TRBV29-1
CDR3aa: SVEWQGAYEQY

j_gene: TRBJ1-6
v_gene: TRBV4-2
CDR3aa: ASSQGGKEYNSPLH